The 15 T cell receptor beta chains below come from one sample, sequenced in a study of T cell responses to AZD1222 COVID-19 vaccine. Some clones are missing from TCRdb's copy, which holds only in-frame ones; the method was immunoSEQ multiplex PCR. The profile shows tens of thousands of clones, under 95% of them singletons. Sample: peripheral blood, taken on day 0 of MenACWY control vaccination. These receptors all stem from an adult in good health.

This clone is labeled as medium-sized. V and J are TRBV6-2 or TRBV6-3 and TRBJ2-1; no clear D gene. Germline V CDR1 and CDR2: MNHEY, SVGEGT. Trimming cost V 0 bases and J 2 bases, with 8 bases left between them. The CDR3 totals 15 residues. CDR3 sequence (DNA): TGTGCCAGCAGTTACTCCCACCTCCCCTACAATGAGCAGTTCTTC. Translated, it gives CASSYSHLPYNEQFF.

This clone has more than one count but fewer than ten. This may be a read error: a much more frequent sequence differs by one nucleotide. V is TRBV12-3 or TRBV12-4 and J is TRBJ2-5; D gene uncertain. The CDR3 totals 11 residues. Trimming cost V 1 base and J 5 bases, with 2 bases left between them. As DNA, the CDR3 is TGTGCCAGCAGTTTAGGGGAGACCCAGTACTTC. Its protein is CASSLGETQYF.

The chain has TRBV5-1 and TRBJ1-6; 7 bases align to TRBD1. The CDR3 has 15 residues. The V segment lost 4 bases and the J segment 5 bases; nucleotides outside the gene matches: 6. Germline CDR1 SGHRS, CDR2 YFSETQ. CDR3 sequence: CASSQGQVNNSPLHF. CDR3 in DNA: TGCGCCAGCAGCCAAGGACAGGTTAATAATTCACCCCTCCACTTT.

V is TRBV12-3 or TRBV12-4 and J is TRBJ1-1; no clear D gene. Between the trimmed V and J ends, which lost 7 bases and 4 bases, there was a span of 13 bases. The CDR3 consists of 13 residues. The CDR3 loop is CASTFGRVTEAFF. CDR3 coding DNA: TGTGCCAGCACCTTTGGGAGGGTCACTGAAGCTTTCTTT.

This chain links TRBV14 with TRBJ2-5; D remains ambiguous. Germline lookup yields CDR1 SGHDN and CDR2 FVKESK. The CDR3 is 14 residues long. The germline V and J ends were trimmed by 1 base and 7 bases, with 13 bases remaining between them. The CDR3 protein is CASSQVHKGGTQYF. For the CDR3, the DNA is TGTGCCAGCAGCCAAGTGCATAAGGGCGGGACCCAGTACTTC. The variable domain in full, with the rest retrieved from reference TRBV14 and TRBJ2-5, is EAGVTQFPSHSVIEKGQTVTLRCDPISGHDNLYWYRRVMGKEIKFLLHFVKESKQDESGMPNNRFLAERTGGTYSTLKVQPAELEDSGVYFCASSQVHKGGTQYFGPGTRLLVL.

The J gene is TRBJ2-7, the V gene TRBV10-1; the match to TRBD2 covers 7 bases. This CDR3 comprises 14 residues. Germline CDR1 reads WNHNN; CDR2 reads SYGVQD (reference sequence). V shed 0 bases and J 4 bases; nucleotides not matched to a gene: 3. CDR3 nucleotide sequence: TGCGCCAGCAGTGAGTCGGGCGGGAGTTACGAGCAGTACTTC. Protein: CASSESGGSYEQYF.

This chain connects TRBV6-2 or TRBV6-3 to TRBJ1-2; 8 nucleotides line up with TRBD1. Germline CDR1 reads MNHEY; CDR2 reads SVGEGT. Losses at the gene ends were 2 bases for V and 4 bases for J; bases not matched to a gene: 9. CDR3 length: 16 residues. In DNA form, the CDR3 reads TGTGCCAGCAGTTACCCGGGACAGGAATCCGGCTATGGCTACACCTTC. Protein sequence: CASSYPGQESGYGYTF.

The rearrangement uses TRBV6-5 and TRBJ1-4; a weak D match, TRBD1 (5 bases). This CDR3 has 15 amino acids. Germline loops: CDR1 MNHEY, CDR2 SVGAGI. V lost 8 bases, J lost 4 bases, and 17 bases lay in between. The CDR3, as DNA: TGTGCCAGCGGCCTCGCCGGGGGTATTAATGAAAAACTGTTTTTT. Translation: CASGLAGGINEKLFF.

The chain links TRBV3-1 (or the pseudogene TRBV3-2) to TRBJ2-3; TRBD2 is a possible D gene (5 bases). Trimming took 4 bases from V and 2 from J, leaving 13 bases between them. Germline-derived CDR1 and CDR2 are LGHDT and YNNKEL (reference sequence). The CDR3 extends over 15 amino acids. CDR3 sequence: CASSPKQRFTDTQYF. CDR3 nucleotides: TGTGCCAGCAGCCCCAAGCAGCGGTTCACAGATACGCAGTATTTT.

The gene calls are TRBV7-2 and TRBJ1-2, with no clear D. CDR1 is SGHTA, CDR2 FQGNSA, per germline. V gave up 8 bases and J gave up 4 bases, with 11 bases separating them. The CDR3 runs 12 residues. The DNA for the CDR3 is TGTGCCAGCTCTTCTCAGATCTATGGCTACACCTTC. As protein: CASSSQIYGYTF.

The chain has TRBV24-1 and TRBJ2-2; the D gene is possibly TRBD1 (6 bases). V was shortened by 1 base and J by 7 bases, with 6 bases between the two germline ends. The germline V gene has CDR1 KGHDR and CDR2 SFDVKD. This CDR3 comprises 13 residues. CDR3 sequence (DNA): TGTGCCACCAGTGATTTAGGGGGCGGGGAGCTGTTTTTT. This translates into CATSDLGGGELFF.

The chain employs TRBV30 and TRBJ1-5, with a tentative D call TRBD1 (5 bases). The ends were cut back, 3 bases at V and 4 bases at J, with 16 bases in the middle. The CDR3 totals 15 residues. The germline V gene encodes CDR1 GTSNPN and CDR2 SVGIG (reference sequence). CDR3 protein: CAWSPGTLRNQPQHF. The CDR3, as DNA: TGTGCCTGGAGCCCTGGGACGCTCAGGAATCAGCCCCAGCATTTT.

The V gene is TRBV3-1 (or the pseudogene TRBV3-2), the J gene TRBJ2-7, with D perhaps TRBD1 or TRBD2 (5 bases each). The V end lost 3 bases, the J end lost 3 bases, and 12 bases lay between the germline ends. This CDR3 comprises 14 residues. Per the germline V gene, CDR1 is LGHDT and CDR2 is YNNKEL (reference sequence). The CDR3 loop is CASSQTGRFYEQYF. CDR3 coding DNA: TGTGCCAGCAGCCAGACGGGACGGTTCTACGAGCAGTACTTC.

This chain links TRBV3-1 (or the pseudogene TRBV3-2) with TRBJ2-1; D call uncertain. Germline-derived CDR1 and CDR2 are LGHDT and YNNKEL (reference sequence). Trimming cost V 3 bases and J 1 base, with 16 bases left between them. The CDR3 is 17 amino acids. CDR3 protein: CASSHPETDISYNEQFF. For the CDR3, the DNA is TGTGCCAGCAGCCATCCCGAGACTGATATTTCCTACAATGAGCAGTTCTTC.

This chain joins TRBV7-8 and TRBJ2-3; 15 bases align to TRBD2. CDR1 is SGHVS, CDR2 FQNEAQ, per germline. The junction had 6 bases not matched to a gene; V was cut back by 1 base and J by 1 base. The CDR3 is 19 residues long. CDR3 sequence (DNA): TGTGCCAGCAGCTTAGACACGGGACTAGCGGGAGGAGGCACAGATACGCAGTATTTT. Protein sequence: CASSLDTGLAGGGTDTQYF.